The TCR beta chain described here comes from a study of blood T cell repertoires in COVID-19. In the study overall: Samples taken during acute and convalescent COVID-19 were collected in the United States, Italy and Spain. Nucleic acid was either cDNA or gDNA, and it came from T cells, B-cell-depleted T cells, or PBMCs.

The authors' processing: The authors estimated nucleated cell counts from reference gene primer amplification. Method: immunoSEQ multiplex PCR; TCRdb's copy keeps in-frame clones and lacks some. V, J and clone size reflect that table, while D and trimming were determined from the DNA. The data hold approximately 110,000 clones, with roughly 83% observed a single time. The CDR3 is 14 amino acids. V lost 6 bases, J lost 7 bases, and 9 bases stayed unmatched. The germline V gene encodes CDR1 MDHEN and CDR2 SYDVKM. The rearrangement joins TRBV28 to TRBJ1-2; 9 nucleotides match TRBD1. Sequencing was carried out using peripheral blood. The clonotype comes from a human donor in a cohort sampled during active COVID-19. CDR3 loop: CASSRLGDRVGYTF. DNA for the CDR3: TGTGCCAGCAGCCGTCTAGGGGACAGGGTTGGCTACACCTTC.